The T cell receptor (beta chain) described here comes from a study of beta chain features in type 1 diabetes. Expressed TCRB transcripts were sequenced because the isolated RNA had all been reverse transcribed beforehand. Libraries were prepared by immunoSEQ multiplex PCR; TCRdb keeps only in-frame clonotypes and omits some of them. The repertoire holds about 470,000 clones, with about 30% as singletons. The V gene lost 5 bases and the J gene lost 0 bases, with 12 bases spanning the gap. The CDR3 sequence is 14 residues long. The germline CDR1 and CDR2 sequences are GTSNPN and SVGIG (reference sequence).

The J gene is TRBJ2-3, the V gene TRBV30; no clear D gene. This receptor was taken from a young man in good health. Sequenced sample: naive CD4+ T cells from blood. CDR3 nucleotides: TGTGCCTGGGTTGACAAGTCTAGCACAGATACGCAGTATTTT. Its protein product is CAWVDKSSTDTQYF.